Listed here is a single TCR beta chain. The entry originates in a study of identical twins' blood T cells. TCRdb itself ran the 5' RACE reads through MiXCR, one entry per CDR3 protein. The profile covers around 380,000 distinct CDR3 sequences, with under 30% appearing a single time and 6% to 7% taken by the ten largest. The sequence was collected from a woman between 18 and 55 years old in good health. The sample was PBMCs.

The CDR3 here is CASSQDRVTRQPQHF. The CDR3 region has the DNA TGTGCCAGCAGCCAGGACAGGGTAACTCGTCAGCCCCAGCATTTT. The rearrangement links TRBV2 to TRBJ1-5; 8 bases are shared with TRBD1. Germline CDR1 reads SNHLY; CDR2 reads FYNNEI. The CDR3 has 15 amino acids. The trim removed 6 bases at V and 6 bases at J, leaving 10 bases unmatched.